What follows is one TCR beta chain and its context. Its antigen remains undetermined. Base qualities are not at hand, and no much larger clone is one base apart. The data belong to a study of blood T cell repertoires in COVID-19 (dated by TCRdb to about 2020). Describing the broader study: The collaborator samples originated in the United States, Italy and Spain and spanned the acute and convalescent phases of COVID-19. The repertoires were released in a freely available public database meant as a resource for research on the immune response to SARS-CoV-2. Samples came from the ongoing ImmuneRACE study (first 160 participants) plus 1,254 subjects from 6 global collaborators. The sample metadata nearly always contained a de-identified subject ID, COVID-19 status, age in years and sex. Where HLA class I and class II types were available, the types were taken from metadata supplied by the sample provider, not from assay-based typing. The dataset comprised deeply sampled blood TCRbeta repertoires from subjects exposed to, actively infected with, or recovered from COVID-19. The material from the prospective study consisted of cDNA or gDNA derived from T cells, B-cell-depleted T cells, or PBMCs. What the research found in general, with its limitations: Clinical and demographic metadata were provided uncurated, with the amount varying by source and participant.

TCRbeta CDR3 regions were amplified from genomic DNA using the immunoSEQ Assay, a bias-controlled multiplex PCR. Per the authors' processing: The number of nucleated cells in each sample was estimated from the amplification of reference gene primers within the assay. To quantify the absolute abundance of each unique TCRbeta CDR3 rearrangement, sequence reads were collapsed and filtered. For each sample, productive Simpson clonality was calculated as the square root of Simpson's diversity index over productive rearrangements. TCRdb obtained this table from immuneACCESS and retained in-frame rearrangements with V and J assigned. These tables miss some clones; where compared with another copy, unresolved V genes account for less than half of the shortfall, and the remainder is unexplained. Clone size and the V and J calls come from that table; the DNA yielded D and trimming. The sample contains approximately 110,000 clones, 70% to 80% of them found a single time. In total, the top ten clones hold 20% to 25% of the sample.

Collaborating institutions collected whole blood in K2EDTA tubes following their own protocols. For TCRbeta analysis, collaborator samples were shipped as frozen whole blood, as isolated PBMCs, or as DNA extracted from either sample type. Per the germline V gene, SGDLS is the CDR1 and YYNGEE is the CDR2. Trimmed from V: 3 bases; trimmed from J: 3 bases; junction bases lacking a gene match: 6. Spanning cysteine to phenylalanine, the CDR3 consists of 15 amino acids. Just the 45-base CDR3 DNA is kept, in frame starting at base 1. The receptor comes from a man between 65 and 85 years old with active or convalescent COVID-19. Recombination connected TRBV9 to TRBJ1-2, with 9 bases in between that match TRBD1. Sequenced: peripheral blood. The CDR3 region has the sequence CASSAPGQGYYGYTF. The DNA is as follows: TGTGCCAGCAGCGCTCCGGGACAGGGTTACTATGGCTACACCTTC.